One and the same sample provided the 16 T cell receptor beta chains below, sequenced in a study of shared clonotypes between healthy human individuals. Profiled with immunoSEQ multiplex PCR; TCRdb holds only in-frame clones, not every one. The sample records 470,000 or so clones, 65% to 85% being singletons. The sequenced sample was PBMCs. The receptors here all came from a woman in her forties in good health. Some clones in this sample may be carry-over from other donors' samples.

On this clone: The same CDR3 also results from other DNA sequences found in this sample. The CDR3 DNA reads as TGCGCCAGCAGCCAGGGATCTGGGGCCAACGTCCTGACTTTC. Translated, it gives CASSQGSGANVLTF. The chain joins TRBV5-1 to TRBJ2-6; tentatively, D is TRBD1 (5 bases). The CDR3 loop spans 14 amino acids. CDR1 is SGHRS and CDR2 is YFSETQ in the germline V gene. Trimming stripped 4 bases from V and 1 base from J, with 6 bases between.

The V and J genes are TRBV7-2 and TRBJ2-1, with D perhaps given as TRBD1 or TRBD2 (6 bases each). Trimming stripped 2 bases from V and 7 bases from J, with 15 bases between. The CDR3 is 15 amino acids. The germline gives CDR1 SGHTA, CDR2 FQGNSA. CDR3 sequence reads: CASSLIRGHLNEQFF. The CDR3 DNA sequence: TGTGCCAGCAGCTTAATCCGGGGGCATTTGAATGAGCAGTTCTTC.

The V call is TRBV5-1, the J call TRBJ2-3; tentative D call: TRBD2 (6 bases). V was clipped by 4 bases and J by 4 bases, with 13 bases between them. Per the germline V gene, CDR1 is SGHRS and CDR2 is YFSETQ. The CDR3 contains 14 residues. The CDR3 DNA follows: TGCGCCAGCAGCCTGGACTACTTGCCAGATACGCAGTATTTT. It specifies CASSLDYLPDTQYF.

The table lists this clone with a count of one. The chain couples TRBV2 to TRBJ1-2; D not certain. The V and J ends lost 8 bases and 4 bases respectively, with 23 bases between them. The germline V gene has CDR1 SNHLY and CDR2 FYNNEI. The CDR3 has 16 residues. The CDR3 coding sequence is TGTGCCAGCCCTCGGCAGACCCTGCTTCTTAGCTATGGCTACACCTTC. Translating it yields CASPRQTLLLSYGYTF.

The rearrangement uses TRBV6-5 and TRBJ2-7; D might be TRBD1 (6 bases). The V gene's germline CDR1 is MNHEY and CDR2 SVGAGI. V lost 6 bases to trimming and J lost 2 bases, with 17 bases between them. The CDR3 totals 15 residues. The chain's CDR3 is CASRGVRDITYEQYF. CDR3 in DNA: TGTGCCAGCAGAGGGGTCCGGGACATAACCTACGAGCAGTACTTC.

As regards this clone: A single base is all that separates this from a far larger clone, so a read error is likely. Other DNA variants within this sample encode the same CDR3. The chain combines TRBV11-3 with TRBJ2-7, with 10 bases identical to TRBD1. Germline CDR1 reads SGHNT; CDR2 reads YENEEA. The length of the CDR3 is 14 residues. V gave up 2 bases and J gave up 7 bases; unmatched junction bases: 5. As DNA, the CDR3 is TGTGCCAGCAGCTTATCCGGGACAGGGGCAGAGCAGTACTTC. This sequence encodes CASSLSGTGAEQYF.

For this clone: Other DNA sequences in this sample translate to the same CDR3. The genes are TRBV18 and TRBJ2-3; D is possibly TRBD2 (5 bases). CDR1 and CDR2 (germline): KGHSH, LQKENI. The V and J ends lost 3 bases and 6 bases respectively, with 7 bases between them. The CDR3 totals 12 residues. CDR3 bases: TGTGCCAGCTCACCGAGGGAGGATACGCAGTATTTT. Protein product: CASSPREDTQYF. Full variable domain (remainder filled in from reference TRBV18 and TRBJ2-3): NAGVMQNPRHLVRRRGQEARLRCSPMKGHSHVYWYRQLPEEGLKFMVYLQKENIIDESGMPKERFSAEFPKEGPSILRIQQVVRGDSAAYFCASSPREDTQYFGPGTRLTVL.

The sample holds a few counts of this clone. This rearrangement joins TRBV10-2 to TRBJ1-1; D may be TRBD1 (6 bases). V was clipped by 0 bases and J by 1 base, with 12 bases between them. This CDR3 spans 16 amino acids. Per germline, CDR1 WSHSY and CDR2 SAAADI. In DNA form, the CDR3 reads TGCGCCAGCAGTGAGTCGTGGGACACGGCGAACACTGAAGCTTTCTTT. Its translation: CASSESWDTANTEAFF.

The J gene is TRBJ2-5, the V gene TRBV27; tentatively, D is TRBD1 (5 bases). The better agreement between TRBJ2-7 and the DNA end casts doubt on the J call. CDR3 size: 13 residues. Germline loops: CDR1 MNHEY, CDR2 SMNVEV (reference sequence). The CDR3 sequence: CASSFGAVYEQYF. The CDR3 nucleotides are TGTGCCAGCAGTTTTGGGGCAGTTTACGAGCAGTACTTC.

CDR3 in DNA: TGTGCCAGCAGGAAAAGACAGGGAAGTAACACTGAAGCTTTCTTT. Encoded protein: CASRKRQGSNTEAFF. This chain connects TRBV6-1 to TRBJ1-1; 7 bases fit TRBD1. CDR1 MNHNS and CDR2 SASEGT come from the germline V gene. The J segment lost 2 bases and the V segment lost 6 bases, leaving 9 bases of the junction unmatched. This CDR3 spans 15 amino acids.

The rearrangement links TRBV28 to TRBJ1-2; possible D gene TRBD1, 5 bases. With 6 bases removed from V and 4 bases from J, the gap between germline ends came to 12 bases. The CDR3 is 13 residues long. Germline CDR1 and CDR2: MDHEN and SYDVKM. Here the CDR3 DNA reads TGTGCCAGCAGCCTCCGGGACCTCTATGGCTACACCTTC. Protein product: CASSLRDLYGYTF.

The rearrangement uses TRBV30 and TRBJ1-2; tentatively, D is TRBD1 (5 bases). CDR1 and CDR2 from the germline V gene are GTSNPN and SVGIG (reference sequence). There are 12 residues in the CDR3. The V gene lost 5 bases and the J gene lost 5 bases, with 12 bases spanning the gap. CDR3 coding DNA: TGTGCCTGGGCGCCTGGGGGATATGGCTACACCTTC. This codes for CAWAPGGYGYTF.

The chain carries TRBV27 and TRBJ1-4, with 9 nucleotides matching TRBD1. CDR3 length: 15 residues. Trimming at V came to 6 bases and at J to 6 bases, leaving 8 bases not matched to a gene. Germline lookup yields CDR1 MNHEY and CDR2 SMNVEV (reference sequence). The CDR3: CASSTDRGGDEKLFF. Here the CDR3 DNA reads TGTGCCAGCAGCACAGACAGGGGGGGAGATGAAAAACTGTTTTTT.

The chain carries TRBV5-6 and TRBJ2-5, with D tentatively TRBD2 (6 bases). Trimming took 5 bases from V and 1 from J, leaving 12 bases between them. From germline, CDR1 is SGHDT and CDR2 YYEEEE. The CDR3 has 14 amino acids. CDR3 coding DNA: TGTGCCAGCAGTCCGGGAGTTATCCAAGAGACCCAGTACTTC. This sequence encodes CASSPGVIQETQYF.

This clone came up a few times. CDR3 bases: TGTGCCAGCTCACCAGAGGGAGGTGAAAAACTGTTTTTT. Encoded protein: CASSPEGGEKLFF. This chain connects TRBV18 to TRBJ1-4; the D is unclear. This CDR3 comprises 13 residues. Germline V gives CDR1 KGHSH, CDR2 LQKENI. V was clipped by 2 bases and J by 7 bases, with 8 bases between them.

In regard to this clone: At one end, the junction sequence differs from germline, possibly due to a read error. The J gene is TRBJ2-1, the V gene TRBV7-3, with D unresolved. CDR3 size: 13 residues. Germline lookup yields CDR1 SGHTA and CDR2 FQGTGA. This CDR3 reads CASSGPETQTVVF. The DNA of the CDR3 is TGTGCCAGCAGCGGGCCGGAAACCCAAACTGTGGTCTTC.